The 27 T cell receptor beta chains listed next were all sequenced from one sample in a study of T cells in Graves' hyperthyroidism and ophthalmopathy. TCR beta CDR3 regions were amplified from RNA. During a first-round RT-PCR of the TCR CDR3, the HTBI primer set was used. TCRdb passed the multiplex PCR reads through MiXCR, listing each CDR3 protein once. The sample carries fewer than 750,000 distinct CDR3 sequences, roughly 14% recorded once. The specimen sequenced was blood. The receptor set was obtained from a woman aged 50 to 60 with Graves' ophthalmopathy.

This clonotype was seen at least ten times. CDR3 coding DNA: TGTGCCAGCTCACCGGGACTAGATGGAGATACGCAGTATTTT. Translated, it gives CASSPGLDGDTQYF. V gene TRBV18 combines with J gene TRBJ2-3, with TRBD2 identical over 8 bases. The V segment lost 3 bases and the J segment 5 bases; nucleotides outside the gene matches: 4. Germline V gene sequence: CDR1 KGHSH, CDR2 LQKENI. The CDR3 covers 14 residues.

Ten or more counts support this clonotype. The V and J genes are TRBV24-1 and TRBJ2-1; the match to TRBD1 covers 8 bases. The CDR3 contains 13 residues. V was pared by 8 bases and J by 6 bases, with 5 bases of the junction left unmatched. In germline, CDR1 is KGHDR, CDR2 SFDVKD. The CDR3 here is CATIGTGSNEQFF. The DNA of the CDR3 is TGTGCCACCATCGGGACAGGCAGCAATGAGCAGTTCTTC.

Ten or more counts support this clonotype. The chain uses TRBV3-2 and TRBJ2-7; TRBD1, the table's D call, was not compared with the DNA. TRBV3-2 is designated a pseudogene. This CDR3 contains 18 residues. The CDR3 DNA reads TGTGCCAGCAGCCAAGATCGGCCACACGGGGTTCTAATTTACGAGCAGTACTTC. Translation: CASSQDRPHGVLIYEQYF.

The V gene is TRBV29-1, the J gene TRBJ2-7; TRBD1 aligns across 8 bases. V trimming: 1 base; J trimming: 4 bases; junction bases outside the gene matches: 9. Germline V CDR1 and CDR2: SQVTM, ANQGSEA. The CDR3 has 15 residues. The CDR3 nucleotides are TGCAGCGTTGAAGGAGCCAGGGGGCGTATATACGAGCAGTACTTC. Encoded protein: CSVEGARGRIYEQYF.

To note about this clonotype: A read error may be the cause here, since a much bigger clone is one base away. This chain connects TRBV15 to TRBJ1-5; D is possibly TRBD1 (6 bases). The CDR3 extends over 16 amino acids. The germline V gene encodes CDR1 LNHNV and CDR2 YYDKDF (reference sequence). Written as DNA, the CDR3 is TGTGCCACCAGGAGAGATTCCAGGGGAGGCAATCAGCCCCAGCATTTT. Its protein is CATRRDSRGGNQPQHF.

This clonotype was picked up a small number of times. CDR3 sequence: CASSHVAKGLASDTQYF. Here the CDR3 DNA reads TGTGCCAGCAGCCATGTAGCTAAGGGACTAGCGAGCGATACGCAGTATTTT. V is TRBV4-2 and J is TRBJ2-3; 10 nucleotides line up with TRBD2. The germline gives CDR1 LGHNA, CDR2 YNFKEQ. This CDR3 spans 17 amino acids. Germline trimming cut 3 bases from V and 6 bases from J; bases unmatched to any gene: 12.

This clonotype appeared many times. The chain uses TRBV3-1 and TRBJ2-1, with TRBD1 matching 7 bases. Germline V gene lookup returns CDR1 LGHDT and CDR2 YNNKEL (reference sequence). The CDR3 length is 16 residues. After removal of 4 bases from V and 4 bases from J, the junction contained 10 bases not matched to a gene. The CDR3 loop reads CASSPNPGQIYNEQFF. CDR3 bases: TGTGCCAGCAGCCCGAATCCGGGACAGATTTACAATGAGCAGTTCTTC.

V and J are TRBV19 and TRBJ2-1, with 10 bases fitting TRBD2. Per the germline V gene, CDR1 is LNHDA and CDR2 is SQIVND (reference sequence). This CDR3 region has 15 residues. V lost 9 bases, J lost 7 bases, and 12 bases stayed unmatched. The CDR3 bases are TGTGCCAGCACTGCCCTAGCGGGAGTTTGGAATGAGCAGTTCTTC. It specifies CASTALAGVWNEQFF. The complete variable domain, with remaining parts taken from reference TRBV19 and TRBJ2-1, reads DGGITQSPKYLFRKEGQNVTLSCEQNLNHDAMYWYRQDPGQGLRLIYYSQIVNDFQKGDIAEGYSVSREKKESFPLTVTSAQKNPTAFYLCASTALAGVWNEQFFGPGTRLTVL.

Only a few counts were recorded for this clonotype. V usage is TRBV30 and J usage is TRBJ2-2; D is unclear. Trimming took 0 bases from V and 16 from J, leaving 18 bases between them. Germline V gives CDR1 GTSNPN, CDR2 SVGIG (reference sequence). CDR3 size: 13 residues. The CDR3 bases are TGTGCCTGGAGTGTACTTGGGTCAGCCCAGCCGTTTTTT. Its translation: CAWSVLGSAQPFF.

This clonotype appeared a few times. The V call is TRBV7-2, the J call TRBJ1-2; 9 bases fit TRBD1. Germline V CDR1 and CDR2: SGHTA, FQGNSA. The CDR3 has 15 residues. The V segment lost 1 base and the J segment 3 bases; nucleotides outside the gene matches: 3. The CDR3 region has the DNA TGTGCCAGCAGCTTAGAAACAGGGGGCGACTATGGCTACACCTTC. It translates to CASSLETGGDYGYTF.

The V call is TRBV25-1, the J call TRBJ2-4; possibly TRBD1 for D (6 bases). The CDR3 spans 18 residues. CDR1 and CDR2 from the germline V gene are MGHDK and SYGVNS. With 0 bases removed from V and 0 bases from J, the gap between germline ends came to 15 bases. The CDR3 DNA reads TGTGCCAGCAGTGAATATACGGCCTGGGGGCTAGCCAAAAACATTCAGTACTTC. Amino acids: CASSEYTAWGLAKNIQYF.

In regard to this clonotype: Possible read error: a much larger clone is one base away. The chain recombines TRBV18 with TRBJ1-1; tentative D call: TRBD1 (5 bases). Per the germline V gene, CDR1 is KGHSH and CDR2 is LQKENI. This CDR3 has 13 residues. CDR3 protein: CAGSRGSGTEAFF. The CDR3 region has the DNA TGTGCCGGCTCACGGGGGTCGGGGACTGAAGCTTTCTTT.

This clonotype was observed at least ten times. The chain carries TRBV7-9 and TRBJ1-2, with D perhaps matching TRBD1 (6 bases). Looked up from germline, CDR1 is SEHNR and CDR2 is FQNEAQ (reference sequence). The CDR3 is 12 amino acids. With 2 bases removed from V and 10 bases from J, the gap between germline ends came to 11 bases. In nucleotides, the CDR3 is TGTGCCAGCAGCTTAACGGGGGCTTTCTACACCTTC. The encoded protein is CASSLTGAFYTF.

Many counts were recorded for this clonotype. The chain carries TRBV28 and TRBJ2-5; 7 nucleotides align to TRBD1. V was pared by 5 bases and J by 1 base, with 7 bases of the junction left unmatched. Germline V CDR1 and CDR2: MDHEN, SYDVKM. The CDR3 spans 15 residues. The CDR3 loop is CASSILTGVQETQYF. DNA for the CDR3: TGTGCCAGCAGTATCCTCACAGGGGTCCAAGAGACCCAGTACTTC.

The chain is built from TRBV7-6 and TRBJ1-5; D is undetermined. Between the trimmed V and J ends, which lost 5 bases and 8 bases, there was a span of 13 bases. The germline V gene encodes CDR1 SGHVS and CDR2 FNYEAQ. This CDR3 contains 13 residues. In nucleotides, the CDR3 is TGTGCCAGCAGCGGAAGGGTTTCGGAGCCCCAGCATTTT. Its protein product is CASSGRVSEPQHF.

The V call is TRBV7-9, the J call TRBJ2-7; D could derive from TRBD1 or TRBD2 (5 bases each). Germline V CDR1 and CDR2: SEHNR, FQNEAQ (reference sequence). The V and J ends lost 2 bases and 3 bases respectively, with 11 bases between them. The CDR3 is made up of 14 amino acids. The CDR3 nucleotides read TGTGCCAGCAGCTTACGGGGCCACCGCTACGAGCAGTACTTC. The encoded protein is CASSLRGHRYEQYF.

This clonotype showed up many times. V gene TRBV18 combines with J gene TRBJ2-5; TRBD1 matches 8 bases. Germline lookup yields CDR1 KGHSH and CDR2 LQKENI. The CDR3 contains 15 residues. V shed 2 bases, J shed 4 bases, and the junction held 6 bases outside the gene matches. The DNA for the CDR3 is TGTGCCAGCTCACCAGGGACAGGTTCGCGAGAGACCCAGTACTTC. Translated: CASSPGTGSRETQYF.

The sample holds a few counts of this clonotype. The V and J genes are TRBV5-1 and TRBJ1-2; maybe TRBD1 (6 bases). V gave up 2 bases and J gave up 8 bases, with 22 bases separating them. CDR3 length equals 16 residues. Germline CDR1 is SGHRS and CDR2 is YFSETQ. The CDR3 loop reads CASSLLYEDRVRGYTF. CDR3 in DNA: TGCGCCAGCAGCTTACTTTACGAGGACAGAGTGCGGGGCTACACCTTC.

This clonotype occurred many times. The V gene is TRBV7-8, the J gene TRBJ2-1, with unresolved D. CDR1 and CDR2 from the germline V gene are SGHVS and FQNEAQ. The CDR3 is 12 amino acids. V was pared by 5 bases and J by 8 bases, with 10 bases between. The DNA for the CDR3 is TGTGCCAGCAGCCCTATCCGGGATGAGCAGTTCTTC. As protein: CASSPIRDEQFF.

This clonotype appeared many times. The V gene is TRBV28, the J gene TRBJ2-5; TRBD2 might be the D (5 bases). Per the germline V gene, CDR1 is MDHEN and CDR2 is SYDVKM. V gave up 4 bases and J gave up 9 bases, with 12 bases separating them. The CDR3 has 12 amino acids. The CDR3 sequence is CASSSPPGAQYF. In nucleotides, the CDR3 is TGTGCCAGCAGTTCGCCCCCCGGGGCCCAGTACTTC.

The chain couples TRBV14 to TRBJ2-1, with D possibly TRBD2 on 5 matching bases. CDR3 length: 17 amino acids. Germline V lookup: CDR1 SGHDN, CDR2 FVKESK. The V end was cut by 0 bases, the J end by 4 bases, with 16 bases between. The CDR3 DNA is TGTGCCAGCAGCCAAGAACGCGGAAAAGGACTGTACAATGAGCAGTTCTTC. Its protein product is CASSQERGKGLYNEQFF.

In this sample, this clonotype turned up many times. The rearrangement links TRBV7-9 to TRBJ1-2, with 9 positions matching TRBD1. Germline trimming cut 5 bases from V and 6 bases from J; bases unmatched to any gene: 13. The CDR3 runs to 16 residues. Germline CDR1 and CDR2: SEHNR and FQNEAQ (reference sequence). The CDR3 spells CASSAIGQGIRDGYTF. CDR3 in DNA: TGTGCCAGCAGCGCAATAGGACAGGGGATCAGGGATGGCTACACCTTC.

This clonotype was detected many times. The chain recombines TRBV7-2 with TRBJ1-6, with D hard to call. The CDR3 spans 12 residues. Trimming took 3 bases from V and 9 from J, leaving 6 bases between them. CDR1 is SGHTA, CDR2 FQGNSA, per germline. DNA for the CDR3: TGTGCCAGCAGCTTTGTCTCTTCACCCCTCCACTTT. Its translation: CASSFVSSPLHF.

A remark on this clonotype: This may be a read error: a much more frequent sequence differs by one nucleotide. The rearrangement uses TRBV3-1 and TRBJ1-1, with D uncertain. The CDR3 is 12 amino acids. Germline V gene sequence: CDR1 LGHDT, CDR2 YNNKEL (reference sequence). CDR3 protein: CASSPDKQGRLF. The CDR3 DNA sequence: TGTGCCAGCAGCCCCGACAAACAAGGGCGTCTCTTT.

In this sample, this clonotype turned up many times. The rearrangement links TRBV7-8 to TRBJ1-6; D gene uncertain. Germline V CDR1 and CDR2: SGHVS, FQNEAQ. This CDR3 has 13 amino acids. V dropped 4 bases and J dropped 10 bases, with 11 bases sitting between them. The CDR3 sequence: CASSSELNSPLHF. The CDR3 DNA reads as TGTGCCAGCAGCTCGGAGCTAAACTCACCCCTCCACTTT.

At least ten counts were recorded for this clonotype. The chain couples TRBV20-1 to TRBJ2-7, with D uncertain. Germline V gene data show CDR1 as DFQATT and CDR2 as SNEGSKA (reference sequence). The CDR3 has 14 residues. The V end lost 3 bases, the J end lost 0 bases, and 12 bases lay between the germline ends. As DNA, the CDR3 is TGCAGTGCTAGTGAAGTACCCGGCTCCTACGAGCAGTACTTC. Translating it yields CSASEVPGSYEQYF.

This clonotype was seen ten or more times. This CDR3 is CASSGQEDGEQYF. DNA of the CDR3: TGTGCCAGCAGCGGACAGGAAGATGGGGAGCAGTACTTC. This chain joins TRBV2 and TRBJ2-7, with TRBD1 matching over 7 bases. Germline V CDR1 and CDR2: SNHLY, FYNNEI. There are 13 residues in the CDR3. J lost 7 bases, V lost 6 bases, and 9 bases had no gene match.